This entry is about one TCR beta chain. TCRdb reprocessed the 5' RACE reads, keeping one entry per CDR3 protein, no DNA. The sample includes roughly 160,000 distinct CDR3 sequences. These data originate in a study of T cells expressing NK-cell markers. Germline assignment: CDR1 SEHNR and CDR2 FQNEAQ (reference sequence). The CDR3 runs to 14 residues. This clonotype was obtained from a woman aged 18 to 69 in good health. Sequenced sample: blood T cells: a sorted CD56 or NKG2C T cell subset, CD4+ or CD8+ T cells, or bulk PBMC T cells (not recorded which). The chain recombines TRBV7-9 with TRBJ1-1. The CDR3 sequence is CASSLAKQNTEAFF.